A selection of T cell receptor beta chains follows, all from one sample in a study of blood T cell repertoires in COVID-19. Sequencing was performed with immunoSEQ multiplex PCR; in TCRdb, only in-frame clones are kept and a portion is missing. This repertoire shows 100,000 or so clones, 80% to 95% found once; its top ten account for around 2%. Sequencing used peripheral blood. The source is a woman aged 45-65 years with COVID-19, enrolled during active disease. Both conserved end residues are part of each CDR3. The D gene is left open where the match is weak. Size is stated for part of the rows, as once, few or many counts, or as a class when the clone is expanded.

. TRBJ1-6 TRBV6-5 TRBD1 CASSWDRYNSPLHF TGTGCCAGCAGTTGGGACAGGTATAATTCACCCCTCCACTTT
. TRBJ2-4 TRBV6-2/TRBV6-3 TRBD2 CASSFPQRGNIQYF TGTGCCAGCAGCTTCCCCCAGCGGGGAAACATTCAGTACTTC
. TRBJ2-1 TRBV25-1 . CASRQVNDNEQFF TGTGCCAGCAGGCAGGTGAATGACAATGAGCAGTTCTTC
. TRBJ1-6 TRBV27 TRBD1 CASGGTGRNSPLHF TGTGCCAGCGGCGGGACAGGGCGCAATTCACCCCTCCACTTT
. TRBJ2-2 TRBV19 TRBD1 CASSPTGTVGELFF TGTGCCAGTAGCCCGACAGGGACGGTCGGGGAGCTGTTTTTT
. TRBJ2-7 TRBV12-3/TRBV12-4 TRBD2 CASSFGAGEQYF TGTGCCAGCAGTTTTGGAGCGGGGGAGCAGTACTTC
. TRBJ1-3 TRBV28 . CASSLNLPDTIYF TGTGCCAGCAGTTTGAATCTCCCGGACACCATATATTTT
. TRBJ2-6 TRBV15 TRBD1 CATSASGTVISGANVLTF TGTGCCACCAGCGCCTCCGGGACAGTGATCTCTGGGGCCAACGTCCTGACTTTC
. TRBJ2-2 TRBV11-3 . CASSLGGNTGELFF TGTGCCAGCAGCTTAGGCGGAAACACCGGGGAGCTGTTTTTT
. TRBJ1-2 TRBV6-5 . CASSPDRNYGYTF TGTGCCAGCAGTCCAGACAGGAACTATGGCTACACCTTC
. TRBJ2-3 TRBV7-2 TRBD2 CASSWSGGGVADTQYF TGTGCCAGCAGCTGGTCTGGCGGGGGGGTCGCAGATACGCAGTATTTT
. TRBJ2-7 TRBV15 TRBD1 CATSRGGTGTYEQYF TGTGCCACCAGCAGAGGAGGGACAGGGACATACGAGCAGTACTTC
. TRBJ1-6 TRBV5-1 . CASSLIGGDSPLHF TGCGCCAGCAGCTTGATAGGGGGGGATTCACCCCTCCACTTT
. TRBJ1-2 TRBV11-2 . CASETGTPYGYTF TGTGCCAGTGAGACCGGGACACCCTATGGCTACACCTTC
once TRBJ1-1 TRBV11-3 . CASSPPGGVVTEAFF TGTGCCAGCAGTCCCCCGGGGGGTGTAGTTACTGAAGCTTTCTTT
. TRBJ1-1 TRBV5-1 TRBD1 CASSYPQGALRTEAFF TGCGCCAGCAGCTACCCACAGGGGGCGCTTCGCACTGAAGCTTTCTTT
. TRBJ1-4 TRBV27 TRBD1 CASPPVRTGDEKLFF TGTGCCAGCCCACCGGTAAGGACAGGGGACGAAAAACTGTTTTTT
. TRBJ1-2 TRBV19 TRBD1 CASSMIDGRRDRIFYTF TGTGCCAGTAGTATGATCGACGGACGGAGGGACAGAATTTTCTACACCTTC
. TRBJ1-1 TRBV6-1 . CASSKARGGTEAFF TGTGCCAGCAGTAAAGCGCGGGGAGGGACTGAAGCTTTCTTT
. TRBJ1-2 TRBV2 . CASRTPGLLGAGYTF TGTGCCAGCAGGACCCCGGGACTCCTAGGGGCGGGCTACACCTTC
. TRBJ1-2 TRBV14 TRBD1 CASSQETGTGGYGYTF TGTGCCAGCAGCCAAGAAACCGGGACAGGGGGCTATGGCTACACCTTC
. TRBJ1-1 TRBV4-1 TRBD1 CASTTGGDTEAFF TGCGCCAGCACGACAGGGGGTGACACTGAAGCTTTCTTT
. TRBJ1-1 TRBV11-2 . CASSLGQLVGAFF TGTGCCAGCAGCTTAGGACAGCTGGTCGGAGCTTTCTTT
once TRBJ1-1 TRBV19 . CASIPRQRAEAFF TGTGCCAGTATCCCAAGACAAAGAGCTGAAGCTTTCTTT
. TRBJ2-2 TRBV6-5 TRBD1 CASSRTGDKSGELFF TGTGCCAGCAGTCGGACAGGGGATAAATCCGGGGAGCTGTTTTTT
. TRBJ1-2 TRBV11-2 TRBD1 CASSPPSGTAYGYTF TGTGCCAGCAGCCCCCCCTCGGGGACAGCTTATGGCTACACCTTC
. TRBJ1-4 TRBV5-1 TRBD1 CASSSKTGGITNEKLFF TGCGCCAGCAGCTCGAAGACAGGGGGCATAACTAATGAAAAACTGTTTTTT
. TRBJ1-5 TRBV2 . CASSRYQGNQPQHF TGTGCCAGCAGCCGATATCAGGGAAATCAGCCCCAGCATTTT
once TRBJ1-1 TRBV2 TRBD1 CASALYRGTEAFF TGTGCCAGCGCCTTGTACAGGGGCACTGAAGCTTTCTTT
. TRBJ2-1 TRBV5-6 TRBD2 CASAVGGGANEQFF TGTGCCAGCGCGGTAGGCGGGGGGGCCAATGAGCAGTTCTTC
. TRBJ1-2 TRBV7-6 . CASSPGGEGYTF TGTGCCAGCAGCCCGGGAGGTGAGGGCTACACCTTC
. TRBJ1-1 TRBV10-1 . CASSVGQGSTEAFF TGCGCCAGCAGTGTTGGGCAGGGCAGCACTGAAGCTTTCTTT
. TRBJ1-5 TRBV10-1 TRBD1 CASSDGTVGQPQHF TGCGCCAGCAGTGACGGGACAGTGGGTCAGCCCCAGCATTTT
few TRBJ2-2 TRBV3-1/TRBV3-2 . CASSQLTVNTGELFF TGTGCCAGCAGCCAACTGACAGTCAACACCGGGGAGCTGTTTTTT
. TRBJ2-2 TRBV7-2 . CASSLSSEFRFANTGELFF TGTGCCAGCAGCCTCTCCAGTGAATTCCGTTTCGCGAACACCGGGGAGCTGTTTTTT
. TRBJ2-1 TRBV11-2 TRBD2 CASTLGSGGEYNEQFF TGTGCCAGCACCCTGGGGTCGGGGGGAGAATACAATGAGCAGTTCTTC
. TRBJ2-1 TRBV5-6 . CASSLVAVYNEQFF TGTGCCAGCAGCTTGGTGGCGGTTTACAATGAGCAGTTCTTC
. TRBJ1-2 TRBV6-5 . CASSYLGVNYGYTF TGTGCCAGCAGTTACTTGGGCGTGAACTATGGCTACACCTTC
. TRBJ1-1 TRBV5-6 . CASSYPTEDTEAFF TGTGCCAGCAGCTACCCGACGGAGGACACTGAAGCTTTCTTT
. TRBJ2-7 TRBV7-2 . CASSLISSQDSYEQYF TGTGCCAGCAGCTTAATTTCGTCACAGGACTCCTACGAGCAGTACTTC
. TRBJ1-2 TRBV3-1/TRBV3-2 . CASSLGVFYGYTF TGTGCCAGCAGCTTAGGAGTTTTCTATGGCTACACCTTC
. TRBJ2-4 TRBV19 TRBD1 CASSMGSDRAKNIQYF TGTGCCAGTAGTATGGGCTCGGACAGGGCCAAAAACATTCAGTACTTC
few TRBJ1-3 TRBV14 TRBD1 CAVDTGGQSGNTIYF TGTGCCGTAGACACAGGGGGCCAATCTGGAAACACCATATATTTT
once TRBJ2-5 TRBV5-8 TRBD2 CASSLEGTSRETQYF TGTGCCAGCAGCTTGGAGGGGACTAGCAGGGAGACCCAGTACTTC
. TRBJ1-2 TRBV6-5 . CASSYLGQRYGYTF TGTGCCAGCAGTTACCTCGGACAGCGTTACGGCTACACCTTC